This T cell receptor (beta chain) emerged from a study of T-cell reconstitution after alpha-beta-depleted transplantation in children. Preparation of the TCRbeta library used unique molecular identifiers. A single record per CDR3 protein comes from TCRdb applying MiXCR to the PCR reads. The sample consists of about 78,000 distinct CDR3 sequences, around an eighth of them appearing once. This clonotype was sampled from a male patient aged 2 to 10 who had a stem cell transplant for acute lymphoblastic leukemia, so the T cells may come from the graft donor. Sequences were derived from PBMCs, mostly from graft donor cells, sampled 180 days after TCRalphabeta/CD19-depleted stem cell transplant.

This chain's CDR3 is CASSLSGPAGETQYF. CDR3 DNA: TGTGCCAGCAGCTTAAGCGGGCCAGCAGGGGAGACCCAGTACTTC. The chain recombines TRBV7-2 with TRBJ2-5, with a possible D match to TRBD2 (6 bases). The V and J ends lost 2 bases and 5 bases respectively, with 15 bases between them. This CDR3 is built from 15 residues. The germline gives CDR1 SGHTA, CDR2 FQGNSA.